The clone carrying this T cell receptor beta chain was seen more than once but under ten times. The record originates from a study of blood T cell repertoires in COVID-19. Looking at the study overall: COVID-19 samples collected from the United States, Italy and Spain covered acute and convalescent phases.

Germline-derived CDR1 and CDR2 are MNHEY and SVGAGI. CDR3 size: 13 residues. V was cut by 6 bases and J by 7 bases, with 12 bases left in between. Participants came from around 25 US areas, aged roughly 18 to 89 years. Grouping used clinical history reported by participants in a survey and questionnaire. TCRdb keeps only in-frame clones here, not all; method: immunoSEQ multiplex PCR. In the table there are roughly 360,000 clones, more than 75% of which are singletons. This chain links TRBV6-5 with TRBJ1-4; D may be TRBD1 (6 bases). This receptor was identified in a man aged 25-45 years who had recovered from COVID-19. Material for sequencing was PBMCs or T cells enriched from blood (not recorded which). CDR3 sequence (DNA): TGTGCCAGCAGCAGACAGGCTAGTGAAAAACTGTTTTTT. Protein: CASSRQASEKLFF.